What follows are 21 T cell receptor beta chains derived from one specimen sequenced in a study of regulatory T cells in long-lasting Graves disease. Libraries of TCR beta came from iRepertoire HTBI primers plus Arm-PCR of CDR3 regions. TCRdb reanalysed the multiplex PCR reads using MiXCR and keeps one entry per CDR3 protein. The table lists 390,000 or so distinct CDR3 sequences, roughly 10% of them singletons. Sample time point: newly diagnosed GD, antithyroid drugs for less than 3 months. RNA isolated from PBMCs was used to make the TCR library. These data also featured in a second study, about T cells in Graves' hyperthyroidism and ophthalmopathy.

This specimen was peripheral blood mononuclear cells (PBMCs), taken at new diagnosis, from a patient treated with antithyroid drugs. All receptors derive from a woman younger than 30 with Graves disease.

This clonotype was seen at least ten times. J is TRBJ2-1 and V is TRBV6-1; 8 bases are a match to TRBD2. V lost 6 bases and J lost 12; bases outside the gene matches: 25. This CDR3 has 18 residues. Per germline, CDR1 MNHNS and CDR2 SASEGT. CDR3 DNA sequence: TGTGCCAGCAGCCACCCGCGTTCGACGGGAGGGCCGATGCGTGGGCAGTTCTTC. This translates into CASSHPRSTGGPMRGQFF.

This clonotype was picked up a small number of times. V usage is TRBV20-1 and J usage is TRBJ1-1; no firm D call. The germline V gene encodes CDR1 DFQATT and CDR2 SNEGSKA (reference sequence). V shed 6 bases and J shed 8 bases, with 13 bases lying between them. The CDR3 length is 11 residues. The CDR3: CSAMWIGEAFF. CDR3 nucleotide sequence: TGCAGTGCAATGTGGATTGGGGAAGCTTTCTTT.

About this clonotype: Since a much larger clone is just one base distant, this may be a read error. The J gene is TRBJ2-2, the V gene TRBV13, with D tentatively TRBD1 or TRBD2 (6 bases each). Germline CDR1 reads PRHDT; CDR2 reads FYEKMQ (reference sequence). V lost 5 bases and J 5 bases, leaving 9 bases between the germline ends. The CDR3 sequence is 13 residues long. The DNA of the CDR3 is TGTGCCAGCAGCCGGGGGCTTACCGGGGAGCTGTTTTTT. It specifies CASSRGLTGELFF.

As to this clonotype: One base away lies a much larger clone, so this may be a sequencing read error. The chain couples TRBV10-3 to TRBJ2-7; perhaps D is TRBD1 or TRBD2 (6 bases each). CDR1 is ENHRY, CDR2 SYGVKD, per germline. The CDR3 has 14 residues. The CDR3 region is CAIGEEGGGYEQYF. CDR3 DNA: TGTGCCATCGGTGAGGAGGGGGGCGGCTACGAGCAGTACTTC.

This clonotype was detected ten times or more. The chain uses TRBV20-1 and TRBJ2-1; a weak D match, TRBD1 (5 bases). Germline V lookup: CDR1 DFQATT, CDR2 SNEGSKA (reference sequence). Trimming removed 0 bases at V and 5 bases at J, with 17 bases between. This CDR3 is 16 amino acids long. CDR3 in amino acids: CSARDLEGVRHNEQFF. The CDR3 DNA is TGCAGTGCTAGAGATCTTGAAGGGGTGAGGCACAATGAGCAGTTCTTC.

In this sample, this clonotype turned up many times. The chain employs TRBV28 and TRBJ1-1, with TRBD1 identical over 8 bases. From germline, CDR1 is MDHEN and CDR2 SYDVKM. V was clipped by 6 bases and J by 0 bases; unmatched bases: 6. CDR3 size: 15 residues. The CDR3 DNA reads as TGTGCCAGCAGCACGACAGGGGCGATGAACACTGAAGCTTTCTTT. This sequence encodes CASSTTGAMNTEAFF.

In this sample, this clonotype turned up many times. The chain combines TRBV25-1 with TRBJ2-1; perhaps TRBD2 as D (6 bases). Between the trimmed V and J ends, which lost 5 bases and 0 bases, there was a span of 14 bases. This CDR3 has 16 amino acids. The V gene's germline CDR1 is MGHDK and CDR2 SYGVNS. CDR3 bases: TGTGCCAGCAGTCGCGTCGCGGGATACTCCTACAATGAGCAGTTCTTC. It is translated as CASSRVAGYSYNEQFF.

Comment on this clonotype: A much more abundant neighbour one base away suggests this may be a read error. The rearrangement joins TRBV24-1 to TRBJ2-3; 9 bases fit TRBD1. V lost 9 bases, J lost 4 bases, and 7 bases stayed unmatched. The CDR3 is 14 amino acids. Germline V CDR1 and CDR2: KGHDR, SFDVKD. The CDR3 is CATGVTGGPDTQYF. The CDR3 DNA reads TGTGCCACCGGTGTGACAGGGGGGCCAGATACGCAGTATTTT.

This clonotype was picked up a small number of times. The chain recombines TRBV19 with TRBJ1-3; 7 bases line up with TRBD1. Germline V gene sequence: CDR1 LNHDA, CDR2 SQIVND (reference sequence). This CDR3 comprises 15 residues. The J segment lost 0 bases and the V segment lost 4 bases, leaving 3 bases of the junction unmatched. CDR3 bases: TGTGCCAGTAGTAGGGGACAGATCTCTGGAAACACCATATATTTT. Amino acid sequence: CASSRGQISGNTIYF.

This clonotype was detected many times. The rearrangement uses TRBV7-2 and TRBJ2-3, with D unresolved. This CDR3 is 11 amino acids long. The V end was cut by 5 bases, the J end by 2 bases, with 2 bases between. CDR1 SGHTA and CDR2 FQGNSA come from the germline V gene. The CDR3 sequence is CASSITDTQYF. In DNA form, the CDR3 reads TGTGCCAGCAGCATCACAGATACGCAGTATTTT.

V gene TRBV6-5 combines with J gene TRBJ2-7, with 8 bases that match TRBD2. In germline, CDR1 is MNHEY, CDR2 SVGAGI. The J segment lost 2 bases and the V segment lost 0 bases, leaving 9 bases of the junction unmatched. The CDR3 consists of 17 residues. The DNA for the CDR3 is TGTGCCAGCAGTTACTCGCGGGTAGCGGGGTCGACCTACGAGCAGTACTTC. Translation gives CASSYSRVAGSTYEQYF.

This clonotype has more than one count but fewer than ten. The genes are TRBV5-6 and TRBJ1-1; D not certain. CDR1 and CDR2 from the germline V gene are SGHDT and YYEEEE. Trimming removed 1 base at V and 8 bases at J, with 9 bases between. This CDR3 region has 12 residues. The DNA of the CDR3 is TGTGCCAGCAGCTTGTTCGCGGACGAAGCTTTCTTT. This encodes CASSLFADEAFF.

This clonotype was counted ten times or more. The chain is built from TRBV10-3 and TRBJ2-2; D unresolved. This CDR3 has 14 residues. V gave up 0 bases and J gave up 11 bases, with 13 bases separating them. Per germline, CDR1 ENHRY and CDR2 SYGVKD. The DNA of the CDR3 is TGTGCCATCAGTGAGTCGAACATCCGAAACGAGCTGTTTTTT. It yields the protein CAISESNIRNELFF.

This clonotype was observed many times. The chain uses TRBV13 and TRBJ1-1; D not resolved. Germline lookup yields CDR1 PRHDT and CDR2 FYEKMQ (reference sequence). The germline V and J ends were trimmed by 4 bases and 1 base, with 16 bases remaining between them. The CDR3 has 16 residues. Written as DNA, the CDR3 is TGTGCCAGCAGCTCTTCCCAAGACACAAAGAACACTGAAGCTTTCTTT. It specifies CASSSSQDTKNTEAFF.

This clonotype was seen at least ten times. This chain connects TRBV5-1 to TRBJ1-3, with D maybe TRBD1 (5 bases). The V gene lost 4 bases and the J gene lost 0 bases, with 20 bases spanning the gap. CDR3 length: 18 residues. Germline V CDR1 and CDR2: SGHRS, YFSETQ. For the CDR3, the DNA is TGCGCCAGCAGCAGGAGGGGATTGCGCGACCTCTCTGGAAACACCATATATTTT. Amino acid sequence: CASSRRGLRDLSGNTIYF.

This clonotype was seen at least ten times. The chain is built from TRBV27 and TRBJ2-3; D possibly corresponds to TRBD1 (5 bases). Per the germline V gene, CDR1 is MNHEY and CDR2 is SMNVEV (reference sequence). Trimming cost V 9 bases and J 6 bases, with 10 bases left between them. This CDR3 has 11 amino acids. CDR3 loop: CASQGSDTQYF. For the CDR3, the DNA is TGTGCCAGTCAGGGATCGGATACGCAGTATTTT.

As concerns this clonotype: With only one base between it and a far larger clone, this is likely a read error. The CDR3 coding sequence is TGTGCCAGCAGCTTAGATCGGCAGGGTCAGTACTTC. This encodes CASSLDRQGQYF. J is TRBJ2-5 and V is TRBV7-2; maybe TRBD1 (5 bases). The germline CDR1 and CDR2 sequences are SGHTA and FQGNSA. Deletions cut 1 base from V and 11 bases from J, with 11 bases between. The CDR3 is 12 residues long.

A word on this clonotype: The CDR3 ends on some other residue instead of the conserved phenylalanine or tryptophan, so this is likely a read error. The CDR3 loop reads CASSPLSGGTYEQYS. As DNA, the CDR3 is TGTGCCAGCAGCCCCTTGAGCGGGGGGACCTACGAGCAGTACTCC. This sequence joins TRBV14 and TRBJ2-7, with TRBD2 identical over 9 bases. The V gene end was trimmed by 4 bases and the J gene end by 2 bases; junction bases not matched to a gene: 6. CDR3 size: 15 residues. CDR1 is SGHDN, CDR2 FVKESK, per germline.

In its sample, this clonotype was seen many times. This chain joins TRBV6-9 and TRBJ2-2; D ambiguous. The CDR3 extends over 13 amino acids. From germline, CDR1 is MNHGY and CDR2 SVAAGI. V lost 3 bases, J lost 8 bases, and 10 bases lay in between. The DNA of the CDR3 is TGTGCCAGCAGTTACGAGTTATGGGGGGAGCTGTTTTTT. Its protein product is CASSYELWGELFF.

This clonotype was found many times. The CDR3 region is CASSQGDRLDNEQFF. The CDR3 region has the DNA TGCGCCAGCAGCCAAGGGGATCGACTCGACAATGAGCAGTTCTTC. The chain combines TRBV4-3 with TRBJ2-1; no definite D call. The CDR3 runs 15 residues. Trimming left V 1 base short and J 5 bases short, with 12 bases between. Germline V CDR1 and CDR2: LGHNA, YSLEER.

This clonotype was picked up a small number of times. The chain employs TRBV19 and TRBJ1-1; D gene uncertain. Germline CDR1 and CDR2: LNHDA and SQIVND (reference sequence). The CDR3 sequence is 14 residues long. V was pared by 6 bases and J by 2 bases, with 13 bases between. The CDR3 DNA reads TGTGCCAGTAGCCCAATGGTCTCCAACACTGAAGCTTTCTTT. Translation gives CASSPMVSNTEAFF. Full variable domain (rest looked up from reference TRBV19 and TRBJ1-1): DGGITQSPKYLFRKEGQNVTLSCEQNLNHDAMYWYRQDPGQGLRLIYYSQIVNDFQKGDIAEGYSVSREKKESFPLTVTSAQKNPTAFYLCASSPMVSNTEAFFGQGTRLTVV.